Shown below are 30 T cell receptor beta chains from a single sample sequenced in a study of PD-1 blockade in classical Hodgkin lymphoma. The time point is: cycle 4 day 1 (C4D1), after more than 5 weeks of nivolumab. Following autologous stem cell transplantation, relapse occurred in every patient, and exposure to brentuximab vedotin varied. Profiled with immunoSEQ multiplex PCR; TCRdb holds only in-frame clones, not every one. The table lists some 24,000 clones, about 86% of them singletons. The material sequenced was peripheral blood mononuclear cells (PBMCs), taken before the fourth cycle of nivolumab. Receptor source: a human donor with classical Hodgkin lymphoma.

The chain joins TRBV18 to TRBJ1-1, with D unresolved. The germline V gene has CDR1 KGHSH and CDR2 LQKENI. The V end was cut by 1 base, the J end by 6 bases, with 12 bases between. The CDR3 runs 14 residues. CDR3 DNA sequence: TGTGCCAGCTCACCACATCCAGGAAAAGCTGAAGCTTTCTTT. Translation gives CASSPHPGKAEAFF.

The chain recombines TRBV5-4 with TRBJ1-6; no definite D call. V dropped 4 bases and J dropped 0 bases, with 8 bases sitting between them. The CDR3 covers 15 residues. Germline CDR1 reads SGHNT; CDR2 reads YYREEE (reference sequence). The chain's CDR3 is CASSPVSSYNSPLHF. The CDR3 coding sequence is TGTGCCAGCAGCCCCGTGAGCTCCTATAATTCACCCCTCCACTTT. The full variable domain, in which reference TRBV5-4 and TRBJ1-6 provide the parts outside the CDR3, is ETGVTQSPTHLIKTRGQQVTLRCSSQSGHNTVSWYQQALGQGPQFIFQYYREEENGRGNFPPRFSGLQFPNYSSELNVNALELDDSALYLCASSPVSSYNSPLHFGNGTRLTVT.

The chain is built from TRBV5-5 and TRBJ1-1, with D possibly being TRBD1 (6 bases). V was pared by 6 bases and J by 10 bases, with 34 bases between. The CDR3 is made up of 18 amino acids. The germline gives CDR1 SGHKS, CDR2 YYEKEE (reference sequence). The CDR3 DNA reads TGTGCCAGCACCCTGGCAGGGGAGGGGCCGGTCCCAGGTGGAGGAGCTTTCTTT. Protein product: CASTLAGEGPVPGGGAFF.

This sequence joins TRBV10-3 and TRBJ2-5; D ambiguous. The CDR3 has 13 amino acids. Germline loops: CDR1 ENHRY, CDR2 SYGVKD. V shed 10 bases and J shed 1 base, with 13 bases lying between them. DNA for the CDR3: TGTGCCAGCACAAGCGAGCTCCAAGAGACCCAGTACTTC. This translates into CASTSELQETQYF.

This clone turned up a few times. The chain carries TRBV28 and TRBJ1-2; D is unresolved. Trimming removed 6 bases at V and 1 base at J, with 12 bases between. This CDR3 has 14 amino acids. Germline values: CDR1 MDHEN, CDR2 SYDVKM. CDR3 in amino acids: CASRVSEGNYGYTF. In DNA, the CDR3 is TGTGCCAGCAGGGTCTCCGAGGGTAACTATGGCTACACCTTC.

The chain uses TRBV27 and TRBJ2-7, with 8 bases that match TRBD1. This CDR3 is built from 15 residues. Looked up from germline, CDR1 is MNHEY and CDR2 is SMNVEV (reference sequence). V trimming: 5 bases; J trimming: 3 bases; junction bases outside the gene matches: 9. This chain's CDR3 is CASSPRTGNIYEQYF. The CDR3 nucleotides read TGTGCCAGCAGTCCCCGGACAGGGAATATCTACGAGCAGTACTTC.

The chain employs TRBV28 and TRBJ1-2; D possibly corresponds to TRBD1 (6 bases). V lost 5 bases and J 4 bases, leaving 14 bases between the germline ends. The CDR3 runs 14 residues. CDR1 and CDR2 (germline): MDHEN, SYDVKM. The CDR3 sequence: CASSVPRGAYGYTF. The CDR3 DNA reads TGTGCCAGCAGTGTCCCTCGGGGGGCCTATGGCTACACCTTC.

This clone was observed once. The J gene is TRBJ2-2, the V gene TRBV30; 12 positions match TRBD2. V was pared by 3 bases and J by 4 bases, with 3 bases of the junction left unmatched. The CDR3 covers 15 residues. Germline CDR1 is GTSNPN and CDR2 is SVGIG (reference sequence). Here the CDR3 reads CAWSLTSGGTGELFF. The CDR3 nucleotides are TGTGCCTGGAGCCTGACTAGCGGGGGCACCGGGGAGCTGTTTTTT.

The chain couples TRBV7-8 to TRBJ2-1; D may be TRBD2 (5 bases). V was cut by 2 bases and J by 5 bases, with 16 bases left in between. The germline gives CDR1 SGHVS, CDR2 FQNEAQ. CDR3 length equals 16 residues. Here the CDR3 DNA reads TGTGCCAGCAGCTTACCTGAGGGTATTGTTGACAATGAGCAGTTCTTC. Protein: CASSLPEGIVDNEQFF.

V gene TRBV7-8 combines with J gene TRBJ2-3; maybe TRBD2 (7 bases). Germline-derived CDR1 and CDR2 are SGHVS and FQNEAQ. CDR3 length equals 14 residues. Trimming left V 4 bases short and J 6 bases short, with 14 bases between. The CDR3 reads CASSSAGAGDTQYF. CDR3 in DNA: TGTGCCAGCAGCTCGGCGGGGGCGGGGGATACGCAGTATTTT.

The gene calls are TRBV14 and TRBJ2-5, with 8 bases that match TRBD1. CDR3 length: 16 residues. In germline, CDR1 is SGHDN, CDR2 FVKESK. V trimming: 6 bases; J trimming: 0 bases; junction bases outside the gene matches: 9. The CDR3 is CASSTGGRTDQETQYF. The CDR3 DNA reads TGTGCCAGCAGTACAGGGGGTAGGACCGACCAAGAGACCCAGTACTTC.

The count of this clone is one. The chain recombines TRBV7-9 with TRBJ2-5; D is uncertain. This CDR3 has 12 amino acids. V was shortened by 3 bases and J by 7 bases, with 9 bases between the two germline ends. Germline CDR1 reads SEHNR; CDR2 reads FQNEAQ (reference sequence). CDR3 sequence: CASSLVYGTQYF. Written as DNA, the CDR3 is TGTGCCAGCAGCTTGGTATATGGGACCCAGTACTTC.

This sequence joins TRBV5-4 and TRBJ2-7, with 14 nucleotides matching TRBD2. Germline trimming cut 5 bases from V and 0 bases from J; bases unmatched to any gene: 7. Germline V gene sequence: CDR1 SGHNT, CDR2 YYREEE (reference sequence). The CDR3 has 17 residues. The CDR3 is CASRPGLAGVLSYEQYF. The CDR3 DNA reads TGTGCCAGCAGACCGGGACTAGCGGGAGTACTCTCCTACGAGCAGTACTTC.

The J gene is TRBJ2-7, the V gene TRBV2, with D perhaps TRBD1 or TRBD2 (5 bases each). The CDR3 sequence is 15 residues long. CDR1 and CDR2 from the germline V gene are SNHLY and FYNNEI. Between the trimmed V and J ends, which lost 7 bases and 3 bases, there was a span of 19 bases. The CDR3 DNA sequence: TGTGCCAGCATCCTATCGTGGGGGAGCGTCTACGAGCAGTACTTC. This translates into CASILSWGSVYEQYF.

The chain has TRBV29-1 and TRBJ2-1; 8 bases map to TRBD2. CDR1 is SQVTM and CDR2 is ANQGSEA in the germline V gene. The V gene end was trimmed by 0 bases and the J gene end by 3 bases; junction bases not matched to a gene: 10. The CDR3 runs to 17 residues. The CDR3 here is CSVEDLFREGRYNEQFF. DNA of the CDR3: TGCAGCGTTGAAGATCTGTTTCGGGAGGGCCGCTACAATGAGCAGTTCTTC.

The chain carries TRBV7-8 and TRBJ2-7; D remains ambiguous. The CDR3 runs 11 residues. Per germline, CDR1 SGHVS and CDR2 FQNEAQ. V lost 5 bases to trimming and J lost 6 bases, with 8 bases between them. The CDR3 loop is CASSLGPEQYF. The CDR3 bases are TGTGCCAGCAGCCTAGGGCCCGAGCAGTACTTC.

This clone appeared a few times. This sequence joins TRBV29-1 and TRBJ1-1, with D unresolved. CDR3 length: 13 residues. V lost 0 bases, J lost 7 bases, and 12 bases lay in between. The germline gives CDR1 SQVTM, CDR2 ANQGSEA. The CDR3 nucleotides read TGCAGCGTTGAAGACGGACTGGAGGATGAAGCTTTCTTT. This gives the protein CSVEDGLEDEAFF.

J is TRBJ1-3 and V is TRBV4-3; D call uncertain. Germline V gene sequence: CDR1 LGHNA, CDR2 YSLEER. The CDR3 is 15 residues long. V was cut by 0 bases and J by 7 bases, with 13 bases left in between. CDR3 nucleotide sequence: TGCGCCAGCAGCCAAGAGTTGGCAGGAAGGAACACCATATATTTT. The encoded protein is CASSQELAGRNTIYF.

Here the CDR3 reads CASSPPGLAGWNTGELFF. CDR3 DNA sequence: TGTGCCAGCAGTCCTCCGGGACTAGCGGGGTGGAACACCGGGGAGCTGTTTTTT. The rearrangement joins TRBV5-5 to TRBJ2-2; 13 bases fit TRBD2. Germline V gives CDR1 SGHKS, CDR2 YYEKEE (reference sequence). Trimming at V came to 5 bases and at J to 1 base, leaving 8 bases not matched to a gene. The CDR3 is made up of 18 amino acids.

The CDR3 DNA reads TGTGCCAGCAGTTTCGGGACGGAGAGCTCCTACGAGCAGTACTTC. Translated: CASSFGTESSYEQYF. This chain uses TRBV28 with TRBJ2-7; D may be TRBD1 or TRBD2 (5 bases each). Germline V gene sequence: CDR1 MDHEN, CDR2 SYDVKM. V was shortened by 3 bases and J by 0 bases, with 12 bases between the two germline ends. There are 15 residues in the CDR3.

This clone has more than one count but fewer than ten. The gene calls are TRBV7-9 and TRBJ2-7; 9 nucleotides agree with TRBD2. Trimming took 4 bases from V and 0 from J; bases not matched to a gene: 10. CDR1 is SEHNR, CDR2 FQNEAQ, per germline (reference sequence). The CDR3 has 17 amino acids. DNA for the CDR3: TGTGCCAGCAGCTCAAACCGACTAGCGGACCTCTCCTACGAGCAGTACTTC. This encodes CASSSNRLADLSYEQYF.

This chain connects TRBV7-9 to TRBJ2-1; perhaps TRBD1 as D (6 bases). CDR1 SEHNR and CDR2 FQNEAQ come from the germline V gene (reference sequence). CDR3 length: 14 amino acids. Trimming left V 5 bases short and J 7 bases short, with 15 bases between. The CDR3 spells CASSPPTGKNEQFF. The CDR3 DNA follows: TGTGCCAGCAGCCCCCCGACAGGAAAGAATGAGCAGTTCTTC.

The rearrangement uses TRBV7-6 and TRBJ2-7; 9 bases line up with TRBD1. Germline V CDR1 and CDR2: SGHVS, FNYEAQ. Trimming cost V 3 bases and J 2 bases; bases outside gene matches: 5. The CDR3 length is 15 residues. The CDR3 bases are TGTGCCAGCAGCTTCACCGGGACAGGGACCTACGAGCAGTACTTC. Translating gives CASSFTGTGTYEQYF.

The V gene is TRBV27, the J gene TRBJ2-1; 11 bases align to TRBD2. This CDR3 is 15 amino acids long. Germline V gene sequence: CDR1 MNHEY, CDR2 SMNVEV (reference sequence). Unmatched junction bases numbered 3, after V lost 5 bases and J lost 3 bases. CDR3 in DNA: TGTGCCAGCAGTAAGGGACTAGCGGACTACAATGAGCAGTTCTTC. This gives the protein CASSKGLADYNEQFF.

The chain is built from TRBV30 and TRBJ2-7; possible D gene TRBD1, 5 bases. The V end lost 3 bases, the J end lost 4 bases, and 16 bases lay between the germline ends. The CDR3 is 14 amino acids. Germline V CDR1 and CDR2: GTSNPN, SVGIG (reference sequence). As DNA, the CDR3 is TGTGCCTGGAGGGTACAAGGGGTGGGGTACGAGCAGTACTTC. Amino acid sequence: CAWRVQGVGYEQYF. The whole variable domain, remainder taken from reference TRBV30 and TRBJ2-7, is SQTIHQWPATLVQPVGSPLSLECTVEGTSNPNLYWYRQAAGRGLQLLFYSVGIGQISSEVPQNLSASRPQDRQFILSSKKLLLSDSGFYLCAWRVQGVGYEQYFGPGTRLTVT.

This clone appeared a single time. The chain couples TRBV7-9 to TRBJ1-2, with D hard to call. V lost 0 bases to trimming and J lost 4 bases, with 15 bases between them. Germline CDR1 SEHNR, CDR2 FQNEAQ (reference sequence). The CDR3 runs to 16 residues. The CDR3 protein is CASSLAAEVFSYGYTF. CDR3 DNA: TGTGCCAGCAGCTTAGCGGCGGAAGTATTCTCCTATGGCTACACCTTC.

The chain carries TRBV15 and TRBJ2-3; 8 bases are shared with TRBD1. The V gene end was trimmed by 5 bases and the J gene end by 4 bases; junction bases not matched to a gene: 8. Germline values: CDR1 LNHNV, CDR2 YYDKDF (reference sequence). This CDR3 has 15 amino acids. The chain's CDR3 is CATSFTGTGADTQYF. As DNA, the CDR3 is TGTGCCACCAGCTTCACCGGGACAGGTGCAGATACGCAGTATTTT. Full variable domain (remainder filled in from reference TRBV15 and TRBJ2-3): DAMVIQNPRYQVTQFGKPVTLSCSQTLNHNVMYWYQQKSSQAPKLLFHYYDKDFNNEADTPDNFQSRRPNTSFCFLDIRSPGLGDTAMYLCATSFTGTGADTQYFGPGTRLTVL.

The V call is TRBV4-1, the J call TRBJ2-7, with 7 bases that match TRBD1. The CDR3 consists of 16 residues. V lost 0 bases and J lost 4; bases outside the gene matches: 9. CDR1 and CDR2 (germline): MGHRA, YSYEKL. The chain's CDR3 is CASSQDSHRGSYEQYF. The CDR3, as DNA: TGCGCCAGCAGCCAAGATAGCCACAGGGGCTCTTACGAGCAGTACTTC.

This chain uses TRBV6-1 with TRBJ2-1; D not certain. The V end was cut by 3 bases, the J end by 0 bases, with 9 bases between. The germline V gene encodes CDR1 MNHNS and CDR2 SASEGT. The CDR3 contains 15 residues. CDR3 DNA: TGTGCCAGCAGTGAGACACTAAGCTCCTACAATGAGCAGTTCTTC. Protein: CASSETLSSYNEQFF.

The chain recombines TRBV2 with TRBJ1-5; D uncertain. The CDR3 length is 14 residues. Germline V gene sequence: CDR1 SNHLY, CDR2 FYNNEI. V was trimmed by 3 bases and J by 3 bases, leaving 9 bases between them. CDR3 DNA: TGTGCCAGCAGTGACTTATCGGTCAATCAGCCCCAGCATTTT. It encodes CASSDLSVNQPQHF.